This record concerns one T cell receptor beta chain sequence. These data come from a study of cytomegalovirus exposure and HLA in healthy donors. Here immunoSEQ multiplex PCR was the method, and the copy in TCRdb shows in-frame clones only, minus some. Of about 90,000 clones detected, approximately 81% appear once; the ten largest clones hold around 10%. The length of the CDR3 is 14 residues. Trimming took 6 bases from V and 4 from J; bases not matched to a gene: 7. Germline V gives CDR1 SSHAT, CDR2 FNYEAQ (reference sequence). Sequenced sample: PBMCs. The receptor was isolated from a woman between 18 and 29 years old in good health and CMV-seropositive. The V and J genes are TRBV7-7 and TRBJ2-3, with 7 bases aligning to TRBD2. The CDR3 DNA reads as TGTGCCAGCAGTAGAGATCGGGGGGCAGATACGCAGTATTTT. Translation gives CASSRDRGADTQYF.